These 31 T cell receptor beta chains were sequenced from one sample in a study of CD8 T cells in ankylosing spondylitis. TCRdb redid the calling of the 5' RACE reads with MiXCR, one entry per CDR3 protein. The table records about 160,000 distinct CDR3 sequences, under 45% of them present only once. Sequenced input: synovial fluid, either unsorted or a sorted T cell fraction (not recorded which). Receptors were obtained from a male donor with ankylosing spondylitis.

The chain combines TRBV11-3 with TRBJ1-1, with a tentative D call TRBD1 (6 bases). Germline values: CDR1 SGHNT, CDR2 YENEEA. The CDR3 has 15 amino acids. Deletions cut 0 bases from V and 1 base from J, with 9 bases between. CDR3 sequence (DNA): TGTGCCAGCAGCTTAGAGGGACAAAGGAACACTGAAGCTTTCTTT. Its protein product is CASSLEGQRNTEAFF.

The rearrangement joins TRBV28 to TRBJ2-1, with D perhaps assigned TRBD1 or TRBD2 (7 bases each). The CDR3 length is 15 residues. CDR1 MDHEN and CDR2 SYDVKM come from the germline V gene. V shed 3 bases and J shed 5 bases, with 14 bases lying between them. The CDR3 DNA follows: TGTGCCAGCAGTTTTTCCAGGGGGGGCCACAATGAGCAGTTCTTC. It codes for CASSFSRGGHNEQFF. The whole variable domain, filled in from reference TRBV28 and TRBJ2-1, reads DVKVTQSSRYLVKRTGEKVFLECVQDMDHENMFWYRQDPGLGLRLIYFSYDVKMKEKGDIPEGYSVSREKKERFSLILESASTNQTSMYLCASSFSRGGHNEQFFGPGTRLTVL.

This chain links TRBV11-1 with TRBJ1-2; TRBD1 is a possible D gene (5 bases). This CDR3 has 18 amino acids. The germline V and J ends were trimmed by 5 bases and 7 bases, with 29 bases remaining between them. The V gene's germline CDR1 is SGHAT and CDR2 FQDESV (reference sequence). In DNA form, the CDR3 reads TGTGCCAGCAGCCCTATTTGGGGTGTGCCCGGGGCATGGAGTGGCTACACCTTC. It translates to CASSPIWGVPGAWSGYTF.

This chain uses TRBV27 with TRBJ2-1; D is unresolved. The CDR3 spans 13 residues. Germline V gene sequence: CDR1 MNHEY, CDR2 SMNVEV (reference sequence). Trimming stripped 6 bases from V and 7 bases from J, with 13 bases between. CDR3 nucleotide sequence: TGTGCCAGCAGGATTAGGGCGTGGAATGAGCAGTTCTTC. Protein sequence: CASRIRAWNEQFF.

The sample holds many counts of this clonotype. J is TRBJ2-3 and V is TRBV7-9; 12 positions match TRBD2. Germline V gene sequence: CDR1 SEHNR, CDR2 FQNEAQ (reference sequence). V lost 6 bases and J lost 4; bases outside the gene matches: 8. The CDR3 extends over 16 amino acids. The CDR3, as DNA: TGTGCCAGCAGTGATGGACTAGCGGGATATCCAGATACGCAGTATTTT. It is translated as CASSDGLAGYPDTQYF.

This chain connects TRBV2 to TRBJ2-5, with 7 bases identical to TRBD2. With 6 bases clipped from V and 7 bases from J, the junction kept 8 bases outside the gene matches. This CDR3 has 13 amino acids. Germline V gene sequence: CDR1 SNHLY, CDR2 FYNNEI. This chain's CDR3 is CASSRLALGTQYF. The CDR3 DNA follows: TGTGCCAGCAGCCGACTAGCCCTAGGGACCCAGTACTTC. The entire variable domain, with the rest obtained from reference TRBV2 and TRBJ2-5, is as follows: EPEVTQTPSHQVTQMGQEVILRCVPISNHLYFYWYRQILGQKVEFLVSFYNNEISEKSEIFDDQFSVERPDGSNFTLKIRSTKLEDSAMYFCASSRLALGTQYFGPGTRLLVL.

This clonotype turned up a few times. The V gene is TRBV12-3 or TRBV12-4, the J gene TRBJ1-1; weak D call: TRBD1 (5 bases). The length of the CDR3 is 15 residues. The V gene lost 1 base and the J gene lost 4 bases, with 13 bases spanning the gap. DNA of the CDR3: TGTGCCAGCAGTTTAGAAACGGGGGATGCCACTGAAGCTTTCTTT. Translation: CASSLETGDATEAFF.

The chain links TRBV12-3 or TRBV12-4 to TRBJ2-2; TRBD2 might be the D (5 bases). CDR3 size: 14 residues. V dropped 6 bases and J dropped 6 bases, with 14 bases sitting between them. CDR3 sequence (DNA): TGTGCCAGCAGCTTCTATACTAGTTCCGGGGAGCTGTTTTTT. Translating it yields CASSFYTSSGELFF.

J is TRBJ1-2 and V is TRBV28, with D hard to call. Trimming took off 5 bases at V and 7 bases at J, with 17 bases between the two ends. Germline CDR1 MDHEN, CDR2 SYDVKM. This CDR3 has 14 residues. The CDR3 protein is CASSLPPGYTGYTF. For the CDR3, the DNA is TGTGCCAGCAGTCTACCACCAGGTTACACTGGCTACACCTTC.

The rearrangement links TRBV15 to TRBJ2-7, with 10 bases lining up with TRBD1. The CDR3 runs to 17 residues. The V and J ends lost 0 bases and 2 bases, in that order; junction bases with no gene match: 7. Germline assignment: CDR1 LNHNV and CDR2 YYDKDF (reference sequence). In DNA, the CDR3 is TGTGCCACCAGCAGAGAAGTTCCGGACAGGGGGACCTACGAGCAGTACTTC. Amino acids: CATSREVPDRGTYEQYF.

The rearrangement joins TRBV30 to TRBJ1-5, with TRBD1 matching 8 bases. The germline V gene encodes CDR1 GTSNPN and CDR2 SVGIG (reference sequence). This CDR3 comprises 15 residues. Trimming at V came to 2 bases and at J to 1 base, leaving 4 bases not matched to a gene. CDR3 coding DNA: TGTGCCTGGAGTCCTCAGGGGGCCAGCAATCAGCCCCAGCATTTT. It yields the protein CAWSPQGASNQPQHF. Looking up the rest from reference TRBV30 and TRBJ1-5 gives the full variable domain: SQTIHQWPATLVQPVGSPLSLECTVEGTSNPNLYWYRQAAGRGLQLLFYSVGIGQISSEVPQNLSASRPQDRQFILSSKKLLLSDSGFYLCAWSPQGASNQPQHFGDGTRLSIL.

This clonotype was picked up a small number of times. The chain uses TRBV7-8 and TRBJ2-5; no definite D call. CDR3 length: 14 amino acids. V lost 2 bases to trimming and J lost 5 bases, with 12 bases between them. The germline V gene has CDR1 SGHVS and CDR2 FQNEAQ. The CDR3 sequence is CASSLFLLQETQYF. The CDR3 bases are TGTGCCAGCAGCTTATTTCTACTCCAGGAGACCCAGTACTTC.

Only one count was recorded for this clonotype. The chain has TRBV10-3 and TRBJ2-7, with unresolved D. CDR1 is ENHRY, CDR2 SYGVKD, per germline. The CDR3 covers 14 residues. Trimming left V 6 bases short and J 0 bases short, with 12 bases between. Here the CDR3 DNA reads TGTGCCATCAGAGAGCTCACTACCTCCTACGAGCAGTACTTC. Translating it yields CAIRELTTSYEQYF.

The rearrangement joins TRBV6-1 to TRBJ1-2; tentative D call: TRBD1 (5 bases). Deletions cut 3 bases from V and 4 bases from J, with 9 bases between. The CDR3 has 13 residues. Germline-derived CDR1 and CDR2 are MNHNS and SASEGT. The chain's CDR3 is CASSEGEFYGYTF. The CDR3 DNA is TGTGCCAGCAGTGAGGGGGAGTTCTATGGCTACACCTTC.

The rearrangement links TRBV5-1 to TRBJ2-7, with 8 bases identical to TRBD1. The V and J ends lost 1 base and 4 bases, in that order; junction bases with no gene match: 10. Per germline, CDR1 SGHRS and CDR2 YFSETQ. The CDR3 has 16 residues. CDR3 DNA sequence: TGCGCCAGCAGCTTGTTCGCGACAGGGGTCTCGTACGAGCAGTACTTC. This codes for CASSLFATGVSYEQYF.

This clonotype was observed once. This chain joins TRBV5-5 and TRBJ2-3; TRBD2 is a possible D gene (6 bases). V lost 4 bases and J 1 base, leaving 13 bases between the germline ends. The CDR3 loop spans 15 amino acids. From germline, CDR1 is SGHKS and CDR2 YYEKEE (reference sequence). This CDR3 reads CASSPGGRGTDTQYF. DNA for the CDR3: TGTGCCAGCAGCCCCGGGGGTCGTGGCACAGATACGCAGTATTTT.

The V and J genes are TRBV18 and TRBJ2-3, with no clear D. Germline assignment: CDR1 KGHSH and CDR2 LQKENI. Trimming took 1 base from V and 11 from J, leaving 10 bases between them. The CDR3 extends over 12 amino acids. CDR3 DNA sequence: TGTGCCAGCTCACCACTCCCCATCCGGCAGTATTTT. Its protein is CASSPLPIRQYF.

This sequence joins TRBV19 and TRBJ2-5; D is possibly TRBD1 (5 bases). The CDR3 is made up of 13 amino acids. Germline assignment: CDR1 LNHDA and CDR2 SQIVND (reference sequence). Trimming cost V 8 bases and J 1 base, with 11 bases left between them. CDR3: CASGRTLQETQYF. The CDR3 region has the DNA TGTGCCAGTGGAAGGACACTCCAAGAGACCCAGTACTTC.

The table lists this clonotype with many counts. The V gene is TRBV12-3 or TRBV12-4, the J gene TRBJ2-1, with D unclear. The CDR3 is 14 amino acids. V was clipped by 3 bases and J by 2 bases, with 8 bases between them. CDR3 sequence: CASSLGVTYNEQFF. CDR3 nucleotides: TGTGCCAGCAGTTTGGGCGTAACCTACAATGAGCAGTTCTTC.

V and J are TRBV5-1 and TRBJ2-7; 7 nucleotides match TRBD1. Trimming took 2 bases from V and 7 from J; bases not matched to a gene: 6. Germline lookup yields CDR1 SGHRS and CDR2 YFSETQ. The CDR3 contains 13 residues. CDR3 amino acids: CASSFDRVGEQYF. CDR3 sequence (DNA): TGCGCCAGCAGCTTCGACAGGGTCGGAGAGCAGTACTTC.

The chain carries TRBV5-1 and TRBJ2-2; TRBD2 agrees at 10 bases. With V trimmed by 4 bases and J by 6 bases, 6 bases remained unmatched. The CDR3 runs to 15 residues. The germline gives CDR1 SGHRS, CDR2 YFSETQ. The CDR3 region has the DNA TGCGCCAGCAGCGAGCCTAGCGGGAGATCCGGGGAGCTGTTTTTT. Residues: CASSEPSGRSGELFF. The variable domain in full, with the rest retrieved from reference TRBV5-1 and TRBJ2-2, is KAGVTQTPRYLIKTRGQQVTLSCSPISGHRSVSWYQQTPGQGLQFLFEYFSETQRNKGNFPGRFSGRQFSNSRSEMNVSTLELGDSALYLCASSEPSGRSGELFFGEGSRLTVL.

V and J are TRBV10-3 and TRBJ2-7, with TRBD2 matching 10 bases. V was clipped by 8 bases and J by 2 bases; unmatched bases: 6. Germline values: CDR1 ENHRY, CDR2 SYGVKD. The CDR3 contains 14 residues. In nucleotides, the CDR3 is TGTGCCATCTCCGGACTAGCGGAACCCTACGAGCAGTACTTC. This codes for CAISGLAEPYEQYF.

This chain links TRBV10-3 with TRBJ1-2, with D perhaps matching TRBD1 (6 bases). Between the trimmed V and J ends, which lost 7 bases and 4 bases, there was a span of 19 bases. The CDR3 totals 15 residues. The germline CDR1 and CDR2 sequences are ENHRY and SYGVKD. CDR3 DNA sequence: TGTGCCATCAAAAGGTGGGGGCTGGGAAGCTATGGCTACACCTTC. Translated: CAIKRWGLGSYGYTF.

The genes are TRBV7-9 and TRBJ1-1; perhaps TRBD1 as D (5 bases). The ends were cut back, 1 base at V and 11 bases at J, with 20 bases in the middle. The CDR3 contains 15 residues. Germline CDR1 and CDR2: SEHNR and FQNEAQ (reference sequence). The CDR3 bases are TGTGCCAGCAGCTTAGTAAGCCGGGGCCGGCCGCGGGCTTTCTTT. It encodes CASSLVSRGRPRAFF.

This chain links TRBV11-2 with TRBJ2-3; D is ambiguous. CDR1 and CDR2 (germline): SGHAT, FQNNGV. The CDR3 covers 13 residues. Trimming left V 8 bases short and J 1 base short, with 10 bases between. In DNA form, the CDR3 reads TGTGCCAGCGGATCTGTGGGCACAGATACGCAGTATTTT. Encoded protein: CASGSVGTDTQYF.

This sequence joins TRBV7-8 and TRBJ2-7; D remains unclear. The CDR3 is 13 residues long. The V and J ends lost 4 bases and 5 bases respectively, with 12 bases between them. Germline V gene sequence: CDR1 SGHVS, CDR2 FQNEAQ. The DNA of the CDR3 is TGTGCCAGCAGCTCGGGCCTGTACCACGAGCAGTACTTC. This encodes CASSSGLYHEQYF.

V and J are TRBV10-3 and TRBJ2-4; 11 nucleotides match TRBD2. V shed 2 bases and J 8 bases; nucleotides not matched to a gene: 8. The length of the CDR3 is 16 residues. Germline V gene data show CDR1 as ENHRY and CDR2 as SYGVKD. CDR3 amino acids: CAISEMASGRLDIQYF. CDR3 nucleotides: TGTGCCATCAGTGAGATGGCTAGCGGGAGGTTAGACATTCAGTACTTC.

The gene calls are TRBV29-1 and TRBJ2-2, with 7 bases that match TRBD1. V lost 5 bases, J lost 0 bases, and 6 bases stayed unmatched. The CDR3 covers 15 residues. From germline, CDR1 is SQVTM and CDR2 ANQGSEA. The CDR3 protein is CSVYGQETNTGELFF. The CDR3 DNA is TGCAGCGTTTATGGACAGGAGACGAACACCGGGGAGCTGTTTTTT.

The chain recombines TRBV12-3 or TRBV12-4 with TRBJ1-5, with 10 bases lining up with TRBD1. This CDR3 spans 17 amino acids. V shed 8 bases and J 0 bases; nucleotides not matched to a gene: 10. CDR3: CASVRDRGFYSNQPQHF. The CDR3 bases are TGTGCCAGCGTGCGGGACAGGGGATTCTATAGCAATCAGCCCCAGCATTTT.

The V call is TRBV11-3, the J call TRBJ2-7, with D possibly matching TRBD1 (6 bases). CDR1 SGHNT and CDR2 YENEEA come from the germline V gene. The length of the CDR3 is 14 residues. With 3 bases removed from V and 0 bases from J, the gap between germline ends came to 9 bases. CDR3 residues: CASSFPDSSYEQYF. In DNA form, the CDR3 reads TGTGCCAGCAGCTTCCCGGACAGCTCCTACGAGCAGTACTTC. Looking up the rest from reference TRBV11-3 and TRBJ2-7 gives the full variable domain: EAGVVQSPRYKIIEKKQPVAFWCNPISGHNTLYWYLQNLGQGPELLIRYENEEAVDDSQLPKDRFSAERLKGVDSTLKIQPAELGDSAVYLCASSFPDSSYEQYFGPGTRLTVT.

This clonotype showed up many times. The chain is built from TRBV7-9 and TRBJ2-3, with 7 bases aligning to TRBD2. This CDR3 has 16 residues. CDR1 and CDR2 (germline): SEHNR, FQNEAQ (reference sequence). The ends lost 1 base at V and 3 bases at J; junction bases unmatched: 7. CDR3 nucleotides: TGTGCCAGCAGCTTAGGGGCGGGAGAAGCGACAGATACGCAGTATTTT. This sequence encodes CASSLGAGEATDTQYF.